This T cell receptor (beta chain) was sequenced in a study of blood T cell repertoires in COVID-19. Looking at the study overall: From the United States, Italy and Spain came samples of acute and convalescent COVID-19.

The V and J ends lost 2 bases and 3 bases respectively, with 16 bases between them. Germline CDR1 and CDR2: SNHLY and FYNNEI. This CDR3 comprises 16 residues. Assay used: immunoSEQ multiplex PCR; TCRdb lists only in-frame clones, some missing. The sample shows about 200,000 clones, around 86% of them seen only once. This TCR came from a woman in her 40s in a cohort exposed to, infected with or recovered from COVID-19 (not recorded which). V usage is TRBV2 and J usage is TRBJ1-1, with D uncertain. The source material was PBMCs or T cells enriched from blood (not recorded which). CDR3 sequence: CASSENLLDKYTEAFF. CDR3 nucleotides: TGTGCCAGCAGTGAAAATCTCCTAGATAAGTACACTGAAGCTTTCTTT.